This TCR beta chain was retrieved from a study of metastatic and nonmetastatic thyroid tumors (TCRdb year 2020). For the study in its entirety: For patients with malignant and with benign thyroid disease, the researchers compared repertoires between peripheral blood samples and tumor or nodule tissue samples.

Beyond this particular receptor, the publication reports: TCR beta diversity was reported as significantly higher in malignant tumors than in benign nodules, in both blood and tumor samples.

The library came from PCR. Reads for this sample came from an Illumina HiSeq 4000. High-throughput sequencing was used to profile the TCR beta-chain CDR3 region of each patient. Turning to the authors' computational methods: Drawing on CDR3 differences between clinicopathological groups, the researchers built a classifier meant to tell apart patients with distant-metastatic papillary thyroid cancer. To measure repertoire diversity the researchers used the Shannon index, while the Morisita-Horn index served to gauge how similar the tumor and blood repertoires were. TCRdb trimmed the raw reads at Q25, called clones with MiXCR and kept productive beta chains. TCRdb, not the authors, supplied the V and J calls. The sample has about 25,000 clones on record, roughly 20% of them singletons. Together, the top ten hold 13% of the sample. This clone was found many times. The target of this receptor is not known. Base quality data are lacking; no much larger clone is found one base away.

The CDR3 goes from the cysteine to the phenylalanine over 14 residues. The entry retains the CDR3 DNA only, 42 bases that are in frame from base 1. CDR1 MNHNS and CDR2 SASEGT were looked up in the germline V gene. V drops 8 bases and J drops 6 bases, leaving 16 bases in between. None of the patients had been given any treatment before thyroid surgery. Using T-cell receptor beta sequencing, the study looked back at clinical samples from patients collected from about 2011 to 2019. The clonotype originates from a male donor with papillary thyroid cancer or a benign thyroid nodule (not recorded which). Some clones in this sample may be carry-over from other donors' samples. Material for sequencing was blood. The chain is assembled from TRBV6-1 and TRBJ1-4; the best D guess is TRBD1, with 5 bases matching. The sequenced DNA is TGTGCCAGCGTGGGTGGGGGAGAACATGAAAAACTGTTTTTT. Translated, this gives CASVGGGEHEKLFF.